This TCR beta chain was profiled in a study of cytomegalovirus exposure and HLA in healthy donors. Study observations and caveats: Most TCR sequences showed up rarely, but some public TCRs showed up in many donors.

13 Jbeta primers and 60 Vbeta primers were used for the PCR. Using immunoSEQ multiplex PCR, the repertoire was profiled, and TCRdb retains in-frame clones only, with some absent. Of some 190,000 clones listed, about 81% were seen once; the top ten hold about 1.5%. Germline CDR1 is SGHNT and CDR2 is YYREEE (reference sequence). The CDR3 length is 15 residues. The V gene end was trimmed by 4 bases and the J gene end by 7 bases; junction bases not matched to a gene: 8. These donors, healthy bone marrow donors, were studied. As regards this clone: Its cognate antigen is unknown.

The TCR was taken from a man in his forties or fifties in good health and CMV-seronegative. The chain recombines TRBV5-4 with TRBJ2-1; TRBD2 agrees at 10 bases. Sequenced input: PBMCs. CDR3 loop: CASSRAGGPSNEQFF. For the CDR3, the DNA is TGTGCCAGCAGCCGAGCGGGGGGGCCGAGTAATGAGCAGTTCTTC.